This T cell receptor (beta chain) was sequenced during a study of T cells in Graves' hyperthyroidism and ophthalmopathy. Germline-derived CDR1 and CDR2 are DFQATT and SNEGSKA (reference sequence). CDR3 length equals 13 residues. The V and J ends lost 6 bases and 6 bases respectively, with 15 bases between them. There were TCR beta CDR3 regions amplified from RNA transcripts. Using the HTBI primer set, a first-round RT-PCR was run on the TCR CDR3. TCRdb ran MiXCR on the multiplex PCR reads and lists one entry per CDR3 protein. The sample has about 360,000 distinct CDR3 sequences, roughly 13% seen once. This clonotype was found a few times.

The sequencing input was blood. The V gene is TRBV20-1, the J gene TRBJ1-5; D is possibly TRBD1 (6 bases). The receptor was derived from a man aged 30-40 years with Graves' hyperthyroidism that later progressed to Graves' ophthalmopathy. CDR3: CSAHRGGTQPQHF. Here the CDR3 DNA reads TGCAGTGCCCATAGAGGGGGAACTCAGCCCCAGCATTTT.